The 20 T cell receptor beta chains given below trace back to one sample, sequenced in a study of T cell responses to AZD1222 COVID-19 vaccine. Some clones are missing from TCRdb's copy, which holds only in-frame ones; the method was immunoSEQ multiplex PCR. The data show about 55,000 clones, with approximately 84% seen just once and more than 20% held by the top ten. The source material was peripheral blood, sampled on day 0 of AZD1222 vaccination. The receptors stem from an adult in good health.

The chain combines TRBV25-1 with TRBJ2-7; 14 positions agree with TRBD2. CDR1 and CDR2 (germline): MGHDK, SYGVNS. The trim removed 2 bases at V and 6 bases at J, leaving 12 bases unmatched. The CDR3 has 18 amino acids. The CDR3 DNA reads TGTGCCAGCAGTGAAGCTAGGGGACTAGCGGGGGCCTTGTCCGAGCAGTACTTC. This translates into CASSEARGLAGALSEQYF.

The chain recombines TRBV30 with TRBJ2-7; TRBD2 matches at 7 bases. This CDR3 comprises 14 residues. CDR1 and CDR2 from the germline V gene are GTSNPN and SVGIG (reference sequence). V gave up 4 bases and J gave up 6 bases; unmatched junction bases: 12. The DNA of the CDR3 is TGTGCCTGGAACAGCGGGGAGGGCAGCGGCGAGCAGTACTTC. This translates into CAWNSGEGSGEQYF.

This rearrangement joins TRBV5-1 to TRBJ1-2, with 7 bases aligning to TRBD1. The ends lost 3 bases at V and 6 bases at J; junction bases unmatched: 8. The V gene's germline CDR1 is SGHRS and CDR2 YFSETQ. This CDR3 has 14 amino acids. CDR3 sequence (DNA): TGCGCCAGCAGCTCCGGGACAGCCCTTCATGGCTACACCTTC. It yields the protein CASSSGTALHGYTF.

This rearrangement joins TRBV7-5 to TRBJ2-2. TRBV7-5 is termed a pseudogene. CDR3 length equals 16 residues. The CDR3: CARSRGRDTNTGELFF. The CDR3, as DNA: TGTGCCAGAAGCCGAGGGCGGGACACGAACACCGGGGAGCTGTTTTTT.

The chain uses TRBV24-1 and TRBJ2-2, with D unresolved. CDR3 length equals 13 residues. Germline V gene sequence: CDR1 KGHDR, CDR2 SFDVKD. Trimming pared 7 bases from V and 1 base from J, leaving 6 bases between. DNA of the CDR3: TGTGCCACCAGGGCAGAGAACACCGGGGAGCTGTTTTTT. It codes for CATRAENTGELFF.

The chain has TRBV28 and TRBJ1-1; no clear D. Germline CDR1 MDHEN, CDR2 SYDVKM. V lost 6 bases to trimming and J lost 7 bases, with 18 bases between them. CDR3 length: 14 residues. The CDR3 coding sequence is TGTGCCAGCAGGCCGACGACGGAGGAGGGTGAAGCTTTCTTT. It encodes CASRPTTEEGEAFF.

The rearrangement joins TRBV7-8 to TRBJ2-1; D gene unclear. With 2 bases removed from V and 6 bases from J, the gap between germline ends came to 8 bases. The CDR3 spans 13 residues. CDR1 and CDR2 (germline): SGHVS, FQNEAQ. CDR3 sequence: CASSLRRSNEQFF. CDR3 sequence (DNA): TGTGCCAGCAGCTTAAGGCGGAGCAATGAGCAGTTCTTC.

V gene TRBV29-1 combines with J gene TRBJ1-5; 8 bases fit TRBD1. The trim removed 4 bases at V and 2 bases at J, leaving 4 bases unmatched. This CDR3 region has 14 residues. Per germline, CDR1 SQVTM and CDR2 ANQGSEA. CDR3 sequence reads: CSVVTGARNQPQHF. In nucleotides, the CDR3 is TGCAGCGTTGTGACAGGGGCGCGCAATCAGCCCCAGCATTTT.

This rearrangement joins TRBV5-1 to TRBJ2-3, with D perhaps TRBD2 (5 bases). CDR1 and CDR2 from the germline V gene are SGHRS and YFSETQ. The CDR3 is 12 residues long. V was cut by 6 bases and J by 5 bases, with 10 bases left in between. DNA of the CDR3: TGCGCCAGCAAAGCGGTTGGAGATACGCAGTATTTT. Encoded protein: CASKAVGDTQYF. The variable domain in full, completed from reference TRBV5-1 and TRBJ2-3, reads KAGVTQTPRYLIKTRGQQVTLSCSPISGHRSVSWYQQTPGQGLQFLFEYFSETQRNKGNFPGRFSGRQFSNSRSEMNVSTLELGDSALYLCASKAVGDTQYFGPGTRLTVL.

The chain employs TRBV27 and TRBJ2-7, with D unclear. In germline, CDR1 is MNHEY, CDR2 SMNVEV (reference sequence). Trimming took 3 bases from V and 0 from J, leaving 9 bases between them. The CDR3 is 14 residues long. CDR3 nucleotide sequence: TGTGCCAGCAGTTTGAGGCCAGTCTCCTACGAGCAGTACTTC. This codes for CASSLRPVSYEQYF.

This clone was seen once. The chain has TRBV6-2 or TRBV6-3 and TRBJ1-5, with 11 bases identical to TRBD1. The germline gives CDR1 MNHEY, CDR2 SVGEGT. The junction had 6 bases not matched to a gene; V was cut back by 5 bases and J by 6 bases. There are 15 residues in the CDR3. DNA of the CDR3: TGTGCCAGCAGTCCGGACAGGGGGCTCACTCAGCCCCAGCATTTT. This translates into CASSPDRGLTQPQHF.

V gene TRBV7-2 combines with J gene TRBJ1-2; 10 bases fit TRBD1. Germline CDR1 reads SGHTA; CDR2 reads FQGNSA. Losses at the gene ends were 1 base for V and 3 bases for J; bases not matched to a gene: 8. The CDR3 is made up of 17 amino acids. CDR3: CASSLGGTGEGYYGYTF. CDR3 DNA sequence: TGTGCCAGCAGCTTAGGAGGGACAGGGGAGGGTTACTATGGCTACACCTTC.

The chain joins TRBV11-2 to TRBJ2-2; possibly TRBD1 or TRBD2 for D (5 bases each). Germline CDR1 SGHAT, CDR2 FQNNGV. There are 15 residues in the CDR3. Deletions cut 1 base from V and 6 bases from J, with 12 bases between. The CDR3 DNA reads as TGTGCCAGCAGCTTAGTTGGGGGTTTAGCCGGGGAGCTGTTTTTT. As protein: CASSLVGGLAGELFF.

The CDR3 here is CASSGAWGPETQYF. The CDR3 DNA is TGTGCCAGCAGTGGCGCATGGGGGCCAGAGACCCAGTACTTC. The chain employs TRBV6-2 or TRBV6-3 and TRBJ2-5, with D possibly TRBD1 on 6 matching bases. Between the trimmed V and J ends, which lost 5 bases and 4 bases, there was a span of 14 bases. CDR3 length: 14 amino acids. Germline V CDR1 and CDR2: MNHEY, SVGEGT.

There are a few counts of this clone. The chain's CDR3 is CASSLVADSGDYTF. CDR3 nucleotides: TGTGCCAGCAGCTTAGTGGCAGACTCAGGGGACTACACCTTC. The chain joins TRBV11-3 to TRBJ1-2, with D tentatively TRBD1 (6 bases). The CDR3 has 14 amino acids. V was trimmed by 1 base and J by 10 bases, leaving 16 bases between them. In germline, CDR1 is SGHNT, CDR2 YENEEA.

This clone was seen just once. This sequence joins TRBV11-2 and TRBJ1-3, with D unresolved. This CDR3 comprises 14 residues. V was cut by 3 bases and J by 3 bases, with 9 bases left in between. CDR1 and CDR2 from the germline V gene are SGHAT and FQNNGV. CDR3 sequence (DNA): TGTGCCAGCAGCTTTGTAATGGATGGAAACACCATATATTTT. As protein: CASSFVMDGNTIYF.

This chain connects TRBV11-2 to TRBJ2-1; 12 nucleotides align to TRBD2. The V gene end was trimmed by 6 bases and the J gene end by 3 bases; junction bases not matched to a gene: 3. The CDR3 consists of 15 residues. The germline CDR1 and CDR2 sequences are SGHAT and FQNNGV. CDR3 sequence reads: CASSSTSGSYNEQFF. The CDR3 coding sequence is TGTGCCAGCAGTTCGACTAGCGGGAGCTACAATGAGCAGTTCTTC.

A few counts support this clone. Sequence at one end of the junction differs from germline and may be a read error. This chain joins TRBV20-1 and TRBJ1-1; D gene ambiguous. The CDR3 has 11 residues. Germline loops: CDR1 DFQATT, CDR2 SNEGSKA (reference sequence). The CDR3 sequence is CSASLGQTLLF. The CDR3, as DNA: TGCAGTGCTAGTCTAGGTCAGACCCTACTATTT.

CDR3 residues: CASSITAPAGPQHF. In DNA, the CDR3 is TGTGCCAGTAGTATAACGGCACCCGCAGGGCCCCAGCATTTT. The J gene is TRBJ1-5, the V gene TRBV19; D is undetermined. The germline V and J ends were trimmed by 2 bases and 9 bases, with 14 bases remaining between them. This CDR3 contains 14 residues. Per germline, CDR1 LNHDA and CDR2 SQIVND (reference sequence).

The rearrangement joins TRBV4-1 to TRBJ1-2; D not resolved. Germline CDR1 is MGHRA and CDR2 is YSYEKL. Between the trimmed V and J ends, which lost 0 bases and 1 base, there was a span of 9 bases. The CDR3 has 15 residues. The CDR3 DNA follows: TGCGCCAGCAGCCAAGAAAAGAACAGTAACTATGGCTACACCTTC. Protein product: CASSQEKNSNYGYTF.